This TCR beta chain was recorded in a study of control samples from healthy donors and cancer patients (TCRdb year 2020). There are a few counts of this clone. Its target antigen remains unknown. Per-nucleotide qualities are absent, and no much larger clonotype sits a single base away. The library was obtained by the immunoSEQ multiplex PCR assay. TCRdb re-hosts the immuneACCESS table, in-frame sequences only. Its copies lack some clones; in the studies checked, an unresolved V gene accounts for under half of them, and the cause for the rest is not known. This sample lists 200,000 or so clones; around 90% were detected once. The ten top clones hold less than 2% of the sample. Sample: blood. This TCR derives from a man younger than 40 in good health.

The CDR3 corresponds to CASTGLIYDYEQYF. The sequence in DNA is TGTGCCAGCACAGGACTAATATACGACTACGAGCAGTACTTC. The sequence links TRBV6-5 to TRBJ2-7; a weak D assignment points to TRBD2 (6 bases agree). V sheds 7 bases and J sheds 3 bases, leaving 16 bases between their ends. There are 14 amino acids in the CDR3, from cysteine to phenylalanine inclusive. Of all the DNA, just the CDR3 is kept, 42 bases in frame from base 1. As encoded in the germline V gene, CDR1 is MNHEY while CDR2 is SVGAGI.